These 20 T cell receptor beta chains were sequenced from one sample in a study of T cells in tuberculosis. Profiled with immunoSEQ multiplex PCR; TCRdb holds only in-frame clones, not every one. This table holds more than 35,000 clones, 90% to 95% found once. The sample consisted of PBMCs. These receptors were collected from a donor between 10 and 35 years old with latent tuberculosis or without tuberculosis infection.

The V call is TRBV27, the J call TRBJ1-2; D remains ambiguous. This CDR3 is built from 13 residues. The V end lost 5 bases, the J end lost 2 bases, and 9 bases lay between the germline ends. Germline V gene sequence: CDR1 MNHEY, CDR2 SMNVEV (reference sequence). The CDR3 reads CASSPTENYGYTF. In DNA, the CDR3 is TGTGCCAGCAGTCCGACTGAGAACTATGGCTACACCTTC.

The J gene is TRBJ1-5, the V gene TRBV19, with D tentatively TRBD1 (6 bases). Trimming removed 2 bases from V and 7 bases from J, with 12 bases in between. Germline loops: CDR1 LNHDA, CDR2 SQIVND (reference sequence). There are 14 residues in the CDR3. The CDR3 loop reads CASSIQGLGQPQHF. The CDR3 nucleotides are TGTGCCAGTAGTATACAGGGGCTCGGACAGCCCCAGCATTTT.

The V call is TRBV28, the J call TRBJ2-7; D is possibly TRBD1 (5 bases). The CDR3 runs 13 residues. V was clipped by 3 bases and J by 4 bases, with 10 bases between them. Germline-derived CDR1 and CDR2 are MDHEN and SYDVKM. This CDR3 reads CASSLGQLYEQYF. CDR3 coding DNA: TGTGCCAGCAGTTTGGGGCAGTTATACGAGCAGTACTTC.

The genes are TRBV2 and TRBJ2-2, with D possibly being TRBD1 (6 bases). The V gene's germline CDR1 is SNHLY and CDR2 FYNNEI. The CDR3 contains 15 residues. V lost 2 bases and J lost 3, with 10 bases in between. CDR3 protein: CASSEFTGHTGELFF. Written as DNA, the CDR3 is TGTGCCAGCAGTGAATTTACAGGGCACACCGGGGAGCTGTTTTTT.

V and J are TRBV5-6 and TRBJ2-7, with 9 nucleotides matching TRBD1. V shed 2 bases and J 0 bases; nucleotides not matched to a gene: 3. The CDR3 length is 15 residues. Germline V lookup: CDR1 SGHDT, CDR2 YYEEEE. CDR3 coding DNA: TGTGCCAGCAGCTTACTGACAGGGGGCTCCTACGAGCAGTACTTC. Its protein is CASSLLTGGSYEQYF.

The rearrangement links TRBV19 to TRBJ1-1, with D unclear. The CDR3 loop spans 13 amino acids. Per the germline V gene, CDR1 is LNHDA and CDR2 is SQIVND (reference sequence). The V gene lost 6 bases and the J gene lost 5 bases, with 13 bases spanning the gap. CDR3 coding DNA: TGTGCCAGTAGACCACACCGTAAAACTGAAGCTTTCTTT. Protein product: CASRPHRKTEAFF.

The chain couples TRBV6-5 to TRBJ2-5; 8 bases are shared with TRBD2. Germline assignment: CDR1 MNHEY and CDR2 SVGAGI. This CDR3 has 14 residues. The V gene end was trimmed by 11 bases and the J gene end by 5 bases; junction bases not matched to a gene: 13. CDR3 loop: CAVERAGGGETQYF. CDR3 coding DNA: TGTGCCGTCGAGCGGGCGGGAGGTGGTGAGACCCAGTACTTC.

The V gene is TRBV19, the J gene TRBJ1-5; 7 nucleotides agree with TRBD1. Germline lookup yields CDR1 LNHDA and CDR2 SQIVND (reference sequence). The CDR3 is 17 amino acids. J gave up 3 bases and V 7 bases, and 15 bases lay outside the gene matches. The CDR3, as DNA: TGTGCCAGTATTCAGGCAGGGGGTATAGGAATCAATCAGCCCCAGCATTTT. Translation: CASIQAGGIGINQPQHF.

This chain joins TRBV15 and TRBJ2-7, with D perhaps TRBD1 (5 bases). The CDR3 is 15 residues long. The V gene's germline CDR1 is LNHNV and CDR2 YYDKDF (reference sequence). Trimming removed 5 bases at V and 0 bases at J, with 14 bases between. The CDR3 is CATSDSGLPSYEQYF. In DNA form, the CDR3 reads TGTGCCACCAGCGATTCAGGGCTACCCTCCTACGAGCAGTACTTC.

The V gene is TRBV29-1, the J gene TRBJ1-1; TRBD1 aligns across 9 bases. Germline V gene lookup returns CDR1 SQVTM and CDR2 ANQGSEA. J gave up 6 bases and V 6 bases, and 8 bases lay outside the gene matches. The CDR3 covers 13 residues. CDR3 DNA: TGCAGCGTCCTGGGGGACAGGGAGGCTGAAGCTTTCTTT. The encoded protein is CSVLGDREAEAFF.

The V and J genes are TRBV11-1 and TRBJ2-1, with D possibly TRBD2 on 5 matching bases. Trimming removed 1 base from V and 6 bases from J, with 22 bases in between. This CDR3 has 18 amino acids. Germline values: CDR1 SGHAT, CDR2 FQDESV (reference sequence). CDR3 sequence reads: CASSLGSQPLREINEQFF. CDR3 DNA: TGTGCCAGCAGCTTAGGGTCTCAACCACTCCGGGAAATCAATGAGCAGTTCTTC.

V gene TRBV7-2 combines with J gene TRBJ2-6, with TRBD1 identical over 8 bases. The CDR3 length is 16 residues. The trim removed 5 bases at V and 1 base at J, leaving 4 bases unmatched. Germline lookup yields CDR1 SGHTA and CDR2 FQGNSA. CDR3 sequence: CASSVWTGSGANVLTF. In DNA, the CDR3 is TGTGCCAGCAGCGTATGGACAGGGTCTGGGGCCAACGTCCTGACTTTC.

The chain carries TRBV7-3 and TRBJ2-7; 7 bases map to TRBD1. The CDR3 consists of 13 residues. Trimming cost V 7 bases and J 6 bases; bases outside gene matches: 9. The germline V gene encodes CDR1 SGHTA and CDR2 FQGTGA. CDR3 coding DNA: TGTGCCAGCACCGACAGGGACGTTGGCGAGCAGTACTTC. This encodes CASTDRDVGEQYF. The full variable domain, its missing parts supplied by reference TRBV7-3 and TRBJ2-7, is GAGVSQTPSNKVTEKGKYVELRCDPISGHTALYWYRQSLGQGPEFLIYFQGTGAADDSGLPNDRFFAVRPEGSVSTLKIQRTERGDSAVYLCASTDRDVGEQYFGPGTRLTVT.

The chain's CDR3 is CASSLARLAGGPATDTQYF. The DNA of the CDR3 is TGTGCCAGCAGCTTAGCTCGACTAGCGGGGGGGCCAGCCACAGATACGCAGTATTTT. The chain has TRBV7-2 and TRBJ2-3, with 14 positions matching TRBD2. V dropped 0 bases and J dropped 2; count of bases not matched to a gene: 7. Germline CDR1 SGHTA, CDR2 FQGNSA. The CDR3 spans 19 residues. Full variable domain (missing parts from reference TRBV7-2 and TRBJ2-3): GAGVSQSPSNKVTEKGKDVELRCDPISGHTALYWYRQSLGQGLEFLIYFQGNSAPDKSGLPSDRFSAERTGGSVSTLTIQRTQQEDSAVYLCASSLARLAGGPATDTQYFGPGTRLTVL.

CDR3 loop: CASSQDPGGSGNTIYF. CDR3 coding DNA: TGTGCCAGCAGCCAAGATCCAGGAGGCTCTGGAAACACCATATATTTT. The V call is TRBV4-2, the J call TRBJ1-3; no definite D call. This CDR3 region has 16 residues. Germline V gene sequence: CDR1 LGHNA, CDR2 YNFKEQ. Trimming shortened V by 0 bases and J by 0 bases, and 9 bases separated the two germline ends.

The chain uses TRBV7-2 and TRBJ2-3, with TRBD2 as a possible D gene (7 bases). Looked up from germline, CDR1 is SGHTA and CDR2 is FQGNSA. V lost 1 base, J lost 4 bases, and 21 bases lay in between. This CDR3 comprises 18 residues. The CDR3 DNA follows: TGTGCCAGCAGCTTAGGTAGTATCGGGGGGCGGTCGGCAGATACGCAGTATTTT. It yields the protein CASSLGSIGGRSADTQYF.

V gene TRBV4-1 combines with J gene TRBJ1-1; D remains ambiguous. The CDR3 extends over 14 amino acids. Germline V gene sequence: CDR1 MGHRA, CDR2 YSYEKL. V was trimmed by 0 bases and J by 6 bases, leaving 11 bases between them. CDR3 bases: TGCGCCAGCAGCCAAGATCGGGTGATGGCTGAAGCTTTCTTT. Amino acid sequence: CASSQDRVMAEAFF.

The rearrangement links TRBV10-3 to TRBJ1-2; 9 bases align to TRBD1. Trimming at V came to 0 bases and at J to 0 bases, leaving 2 bases not matched to a gene. Germline CDR1 ENHRY, CDR2 SYGVKD. There are 16 residues in the CDR3. CDR3 nucleotide sequence: TGTGCCATCAGTGAGTCGACAGGGGGTCCTAACTATGGCTACACCTTC. Protein: CAISESTGGPNYGYTF.

This chain uses TRBV4-1 with TRBJ2-1; 13 positions agree with TRBD2. Trimming removed 2 bases from V and 7 bases from J; junction bases left unmatched: 14. Per the germline V gene, CDR1 is MGHRA and CDR2 is YSYEKL. CDR3 length equals 19 residues. Here the CDR3 DNA reads TGCGCCAGCAGCCAACCCGGACTAGCGGGAGTCGCCCCTGGGAATGAGCAGTTCTTC. This gives the protein CASSQPGLAGVAPGNEQFF.

The genes are TRBV27 and TRBJ2-1; maybe TRBD2 (6 bases). V was pared by 3 bases and J by 6 bases, with 15 bases between. Per germline, CDR1 MNHEY and CDR2 SMNVEV (reference sequence). The CDR3 has 15 amino acids. In DNA, the CDR3 is TGTGCCAGCAGTTTGGGAGGTGAGCCCCTCAATGAGCAGTTCTTC. Translation gives CASSLGGEPLNEQFF.